What follows are 29 T cell receptor beta chains derived from one specimen sequenced in a study of blood T cells in healthy people across ages. Through a sample-barcoded 5' primer and a J-beta primer mix, a second PCR was run for about 6 to 11 cycles. TCRdb re-derived calls from the 5' RACE reads in MiXCR, one entry per CDR3 protein. The table has 550,000 to 600,000 distinct CDR3 sequences, around 50% seen once. The specimen sequenced was blood. These receptors were taken from a man aged 80 or over in good health.

V gene TRBV18 combines with J gene TRBJ2-7; 11 positions match TRBD2. Matching the DNA end better, TRBJ2-5 makes the J call doubtful. The CDR3 extends over 17 amino acids. Looked up from germline, CDR1 is KGHSH and CDR2 is LQKENI. CDR3 loop: CASSPIAGGPSRETQYF. CDR3 sequence (DNA): TGTGCCAGCTCACCGATAGCGGGAGGGCCCTCGCGAGAGACCCAGTACTTC.

The chain joins TRBV29-1 to TRBJ2-7; 8 bases agree with TRBD1. Trimming took 7 bases from V and 10 from J; bases not matched to a gene: 15. Germline assignment: CDR1 SQVTM and CDR2 ANQGSEA. The CDR3 spans 13 residues. CDR3 sequence (DNA): TGCAGCGCACTTCTTCAGGGGGCTGAGCCCCAGTACTTC. As protein: CSALLQGAEPQYF.

A remark on this clonotype: Germline and junction disagree at one end, which may indicate a read error. The chain links TRBV6-1 to TRBJ2-5; D is ambiguous. The DNA end lines up better with TRBJ2-7; the J call may be wrong. Germline V gene lookup returns CDR1 MNHNS and CDR2 SASEGT. CDR3 length: 14 residues. The CDR3 coding sequence is TGTGCCGGCAGTGAACCGAAAGATATATACGAGCAGTACTTC. Residues: CAGSEPKDIYEQYF.

The CDR3 loop is CASSSPSLLVASGSRNEQFF. The CDR3 nucleotides read TGTGCCAGCAGTTCGCCATCCCTGCTGGTGGCTAGCGGGAGTAGAAATGAGCAGTTCTTC. V is TRBV27 and J is TRBJ2-1; 10 bases align to TRBD2. The CDR3 is 20 amino acids. CDR1 and CDR2 (germline): MNHEY, SMNVEV (reference sequence). V dropped 4 bases and J dropped 7; count of bases not matched to a gene: 22.

The rearrangement uses TRBV12-3 or TRBV12-4 and TRBJ1-1; D is ambiguous. The ends were cut back, 2 bases at V and 4 bases at J, with 8 bases in the middle. The CDR3 has 13 amino acids. The DNA for the CDR3 is TGTGCCAGCAGTTTAACGACGGTCACTGAAGCTTTCTTT. Translation gives CASSLTTVTEAFF.

This chain joins TRBV12-3 or TRBV12-4 and TRBJ2-7; D unresolved. Trimming took off 6 bases at V and 5 bases at J, with 8 bases between the two ends. The CDR3 has 11 amino acids. This CDR3 is CASSPNDEQYF. As DNA, the CDR3 is TGTGCCAGCAGCCCTAACGACGAGCAGTACTTC.

The rearrangement joins TRBV7-2 to TRBJ1-4; no reliable D call. Germline V CDR1 and CDR2: SGHTA, FQGNSA. The CDR3 spans 14 residues. V lost 2 bases, J lost 0 bases, and 4 bases lay in between. The CDR3 sequence is CASSLTSTNEKLFF. Written as DNA, the CDR3 is TGTGCCAGCAGCTTAACTTCAACTAATGAAAAACTGTTTTTT.

This clonotype has a single count. The rearrangement links TRBV15 to TRBJ2-1; D is unresolved. This CDR3 comprises 12 residues. CDR1 and CDR2 from the germline V gene are LNHNV and YYDKDF (reference sequence). Trimming took 1 base from V and 13 from J, leaving 11 bases between them. Written as DNA, the CDR3 is TGTGCCACCAGCAGAGCTGGACCACGCCAGTTCTTC. The encoded protein is CATSRAGPRQFF.

The chain employs TRBV21-1 and TRBJ1-2; the DNA was not compared with TRBD1, the D call given in the table. TRBV21-1 is a known pseudogene. CDR3 length: 17 amino acids. For the CDR3, the DNA is TGTGCCAGCAGCACAGAACCGGGACAGAAGACTAACTATGGCTACACCTTC. Its protein product is CASSTEPGQKTNYGYTF.

The rearrangement uses TRBV29-1 and TRBJ2-3; D possibly uses TRBD1 or TRBD2 (5 bases each). Germline lookup yields CDR1 SQVTM and CDR2 ANQGSEA. V was shortened by 6 bases and J by 1 base, with 11 bases between the two germline ends. This CDR3 is built from 13 residues. The CDR3 here is CSVRQGGTDTQYF. Written as DNA, the CDR3 is TGCAGCGTACGTCAGGGAGGCACAGATACGCAGTATTTT.

This clonotype has just a few counts. The genes are TRBV29-1 and TRBJ2-7; 8 bases map to TRBD1. J was trimmed by 3 bases and V by 6 bases; bases with no gene match: 10. Per germline, CDR1 SQVTM and CDR2 ANQGSEA. The CDR3 runs 14 residues. CDR3 sequence reads: CSVAPGTGDYEQYF. CDR3 nucleotide sequence: TGCAGCGTCGCTCCTGGGACAGGAGACTACGAGCAGTACTTC.

This chain links TRBV20-1 with TRBJ2-7; 7 bases align to TRBD1. The junction had 17 bases not matched to a gene; V was cut back by 8 bases and J by 4 bases. The CDR3 is made up of 15 amino acids. Germline assignment: CDR1 DFQATT and CDR2 SNEGSKA (reference sequence). CDR3 loop: CSSRVAGGVPYEQYF. The CDR3 DNA is TGCAGTTCGAGAGTGGCAGGGGGAGTTCCGTACGAGCAGTACTTC.

This clonotype appeared a few times. The V and J genes are TRBV20-1 and TRBJ2-3; 14 bases agree with TRBD2. CDR1 DFQATT and CDR2 SNEGSKA come from the germline V gene (reference sequence). Germline trimming cut 0 bases from V and 0 bases from J; bases unmatched to any gene: 11. This CDR3 is built from 20 residues. The CDR3 coding sequence is TGCAGTGCTAGAGATCGGGGGACTAGCGGGAGTACCACTAGCACAGATACGCAGTATTTT. Its protein is CSARDRGTSGSTTSTDTQYF.

The V and J genes are TRBV7-2 and TRBJ2-5; D is possibly TRBD2 (6 bases). The CDR3 has 17 amino acids. CDR1 and CDR2 (germline): SGHTA, FQGNSA. The V and J ends lost 2 bases and 2 bases respectively, with 18 bases between them. This CDR3 is CASSLKGRRPLQETQYF. The CDR3 DNA sequence: TGTGCCAGCAGCTTAAAGGGGAGGCGGCCCTTACAAGAGACCCAGTACTTC.

This chain links TRBV20-1 with TRBJ1-2; D unclear. Between the trimmed V and J ends, which lost 6 bases and 1 base, there was a span of 9 bases. CDR3 size: 12 residues. Germline CDR1 and CDR2: DFQATT and SNEGSKA (reference sequence). The DNA of the CDR3 is TGCAGTGCAGACCCCAATAACTATGGCTACACCTTC. It encodes CSADPNNYGYTF.

This clonotype was seen only a few times. The chain combines TRBV28 with TRBJ2-5; D gene unclear. There are 15 residues in the CDR3. V was shortened by 3 bases and J by 3 bases, with 14 bases between the two germline ends. The germline CDR1 and CDR2 sequences are MDHEN and SYDVKM. As DNA, the CDR3 is TGTGCCAGCAGTTTCTTTAGGCAGATAGAAGAGACCCAGTACTTC. Translated, it gives CASSFFRQIEETQYF. The complete variable domain, with remaining parts taken from reference TRBV28 and TRBJ2-5, reads DVKVTQSSRYLVKRTGEKVFLECVQDMDHENMFWYRQDPGLGLRLIYFSYDVKMKEKGDIPEGYSVSREKKERFSLILESASTNQTSMYLCASSFFRQIEETQYFGPGTRLLVL.

About this clonotype itself: A much larger clone differs by one base, so this may be a read error. V is TRBV6-5 and J is TRBJ2-1; D tentatively fits TRBD1 or TRBD2 (5 bases each). V lost 7 bases and J lost 10, with 20 bases in between. This CDR3 has 14 amino acids. Looked up from germline, CDR1 is MNHEY and CDR2 is SVGAGI. The CDR3 region is CASTQGQGPYEQFF. CDR3 nucleotides: TGTGCCAGCACCCAAGGCCAGGGACCCTACGAGCAGTTCTTC.

The CDR3 DNA is TGTGCCAGCAGCCAAGGGTTTGGGGCCACTGAAGCTTTCTTT. This translates into CASSQGFGATEAFF. The chain has TRBV3-1 and TRBJ1-1, with D possibly being TRBD1 (5 bases). Trimming pared 1 base from V and 4 bases from J, leaving 10 bases between. Looked up from germline, CDR1 is LGHDT and CDR2 is YNNKEL (reference sequence). The CDR3 loop spans 14 amino acids.

V and J are TRBV6-1 and TRBJ1-2; D is undetermined. The ends were cut back, 4 bases at V and 4 bases at J, with 16 bases in the middle. CDR3 length: 15 amino acids. CDR1 MNHNS and CDR2 SASEGT come from the germline V gene. CDR3 sequence (DNA): TGTGCCAGCAGTGCGACCGCCGCGAAGGGCTATGGCTACACCTTC. Protein: CASSATAAKGYGYTF.

This clonotype was seen more than once but under ten times. The chain is built from TRBV27 and TRBJ2-1; 11 bases are shared with TRBD2. With V trimmed by 0 bases and J by 6 bases, 7 bases remained unmatched. This CDR3 has 17 amino acids. The germline gives CDR1 MNHEY, CDR2 SMNVEV (reference sequence). For the CDR3, the DNA is TGTGCCAGCAGTTTATCGTTAGCGGGGGGGCCATTCAATGAGCAGTTCTTC. Translated, it gives CASSLSLAGGPFNEQFF.

V gene TRBV30 combines with J gene TRBJ2-7, with D perhaps TRBD1 or TRBD2 (5 bases each). Trimming removed 0 bases from V and 2 bases from J, with 11 bases in between. The CDR3 covers 14 residues. The germline V gene has CDR1 GTSNPN and CDR2 SVGIG (reference sequence). The DNA of the CDR3 is TGTGCCTGGAGTGTAACGGGGCAGACCTACGAGCAGTACTTC. Translating it yields CAWSVTGQTYEQYF.

The rearrangement links TRBV11-1 to TRBJ1-1; D call uncertain. Per the germline V gene, CDR1 is SGHAT and CDR2 is FQDESV (reference sequence). Trimming cost V 5 bases and J 3 bases, with 10 bases left between them. The CDR3 is 13 residues long. CDR3 nucleotide sequence: TGTGCCAGCAGCCCCGAACCATACACTGAAGCTTTCTTT. Amino acids: CASSPEPYTEAFF.

The table lists this clonotype with many counts. This clone may be a read error of a much larger clone one base away. The chain employs TRBV6-5 and TRBJ2-4; no firm D call. Trimming removed 2 bases at V and 8 bases at J, with 16 bases between. CDR1 is MNHEY and CDR2 is SVGAGI in the germline V gene. The CDR3 covers 15 residues. The CDR3 loop is CASSYAIGQPDIQYF. The CDR3 region has the DNA TGTGCCAGCAGTTACGCGATAGGGCAGCCGGACATTCAGTACTTC.

The CDR3, as DNA: TGCAGCGCCGGCAGGTTGAACACTGAAGCTTTCTTT. Translated: CSAGRLNTEAFF. This chain links TRBV20-1 with TRBJ1-1; D is uncertain. The CDR3 extends over 12 amino acids. Germline loops: CDR1 DFQATT, CDR2 SNEGSKA (reference sequence).

This clonotype was seen just once. The chain has TRBV6-2 or TRBV6-3 and TRBJ2-1, with 11 positions matching TRBD2. Germline V gives CDR1 MNHEY, CDR2 SVGEGT. The CDR3 is 17 residues long. After removal of 4 bases from V and 2 bases from J, the junction contained 7 bases not matched to a gene. The CDR3 reads CASSSLTSGDPYNEQFF. The DNA for the CDR3 is TGTGCCAGCAGTTCCCTGACTAGCGGGGACCCCTACAATGAGCAGTTCTTC.

The table lists this clonotype with a few counts. V gene TRBV28 combines with J gene TRBJ2-7; 8 nucleotides agree with TRBD1. Germline CDR1 MDHEN, CDR2 SYDVKM. After removal of 7 bases from V and 3 bases from J, the junction contained 5 bases not matched to a gene. The CDR3 is 13 residues long. The DNA for the CDR3 is TGTGCCAGCACCACCGGGACAGGCTACGAGCAGTACTTC. Amino acid sequence: CASTTGTGYEQYF.

This clonotype was counted a single time. The chain carries TRBV12-3 or TRBV12-4 and TRBJ2-1, with unresolved D. This CDR3 contains 18 residues. V was shortened by 1 base and J by 4 bases, with 20 bases between the two germline ends. The DNA for the CDR3 is TGTGCCAGCAGTTTAGATTTGGGCAGCCAACCCCTTTACAATGAGCAGTTCTTC. Its protein is CASSLDLGSQPLYNEQFF.

The J gene is TRBJ2-3, the V gene TRBV7-2; no clear D gene. Germline V lookup: CDR1 SGHTA, CDR2 FQGNSA. This CDR3 region has 16 residues. V was trimmed by 0 bases and J by 1 base, leaving 11 bases between them. The CDR3 loop is CASSLAAALGTDTQYF. CDR3 sequence (DNA): TGTGCCAGCAGCTTAGCCGCCGCGCTAGGCACAGATACGCAGTATTTT.

V and J are TRBV29-1 and TRBJ2-5; D is possibly TRBD2 (5 bases). This CDR3 spans 12 amino acids. With 7 bases removed from V and 0 bases from J, the gap between germline ends came to 9 bases. Germline V gives CDR1 SQVTM, CDR2 ANQGSEA. The CDR3 reads CSAREYQETQYF. As DNA, the CDR3 is TGCAGCGCCCGGGAATACCAAGAGACCCAGTACTTC.